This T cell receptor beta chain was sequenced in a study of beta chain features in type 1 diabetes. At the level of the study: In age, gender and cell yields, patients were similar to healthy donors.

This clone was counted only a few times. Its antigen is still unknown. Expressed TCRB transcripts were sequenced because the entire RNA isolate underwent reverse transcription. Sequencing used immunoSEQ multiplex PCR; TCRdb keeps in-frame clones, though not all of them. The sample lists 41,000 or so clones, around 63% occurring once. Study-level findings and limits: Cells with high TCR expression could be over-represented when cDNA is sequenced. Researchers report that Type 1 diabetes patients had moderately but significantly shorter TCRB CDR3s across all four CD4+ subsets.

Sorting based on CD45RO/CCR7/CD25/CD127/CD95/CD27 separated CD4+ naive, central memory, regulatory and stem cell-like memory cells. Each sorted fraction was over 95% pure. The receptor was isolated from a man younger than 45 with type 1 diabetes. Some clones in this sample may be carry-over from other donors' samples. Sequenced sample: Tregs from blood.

Here the CDR3 DNA reads TGTGCCAGCAGTGACTCTATGGAGAGCACTGAAGCTTTCTTT. Protein product: CASSDSMESTEAFF. The J gene is TRBJ1-1, the V gene TRBV6-4; D gene uncertain. The germline V gene has CDR1 MRHNA and CDR2 SNTAGT. The CDR3 is 14 amino acids. Trimming took off 0 bases at V and 4 bases at J, with 9 bases between the two ends.